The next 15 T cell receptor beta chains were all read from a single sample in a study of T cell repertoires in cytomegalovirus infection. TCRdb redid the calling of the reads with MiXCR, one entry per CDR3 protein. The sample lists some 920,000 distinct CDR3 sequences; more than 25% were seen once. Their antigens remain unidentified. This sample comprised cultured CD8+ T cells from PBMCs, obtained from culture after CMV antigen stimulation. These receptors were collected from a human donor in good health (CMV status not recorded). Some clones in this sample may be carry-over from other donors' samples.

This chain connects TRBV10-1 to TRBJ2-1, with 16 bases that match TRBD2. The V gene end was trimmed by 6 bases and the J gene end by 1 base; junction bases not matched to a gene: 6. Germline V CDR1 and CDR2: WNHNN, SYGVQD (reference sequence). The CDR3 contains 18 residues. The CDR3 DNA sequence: TGCGCCAGCAGCGGGACTAGCGGGGGGGAAAGGTCCTACAATGAGCAGTTCTTC. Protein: CASSGTSGGERSYNEQFF.

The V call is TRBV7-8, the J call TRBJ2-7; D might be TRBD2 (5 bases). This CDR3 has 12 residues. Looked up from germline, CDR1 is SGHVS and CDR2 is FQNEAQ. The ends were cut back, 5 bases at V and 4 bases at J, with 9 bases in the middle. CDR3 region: CASSETGYEQYV. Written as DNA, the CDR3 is TGTGCCAGCAGCGAAACGGGGTACGAGCAGTACGTC.

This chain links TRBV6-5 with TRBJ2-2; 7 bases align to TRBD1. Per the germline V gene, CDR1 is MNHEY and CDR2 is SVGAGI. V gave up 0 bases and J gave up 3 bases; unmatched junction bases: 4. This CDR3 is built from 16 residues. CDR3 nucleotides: TGTGCCAGCAGTTACTCGATCCAGGGGGACACCGGGGAGCTGTTTTTT. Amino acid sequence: CASSYSIQGDTGELFF.

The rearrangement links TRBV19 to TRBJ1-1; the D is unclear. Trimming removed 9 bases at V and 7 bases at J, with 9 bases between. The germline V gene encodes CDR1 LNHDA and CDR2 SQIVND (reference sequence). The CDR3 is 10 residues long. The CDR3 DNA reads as TGTGCCAGCAGCGCGAGTGAAGCTTTCTTT. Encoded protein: CASSASEAFF. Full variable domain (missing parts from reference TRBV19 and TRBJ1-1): DGGITQSPKYLFRKEGQNVTLSCEQNLNHDAMYWYRQDPGQGLRLIYYSQIVNDFQKGDIAEGYSVSREKKESFPLTVTSAQKNPTAFYLCASSASEAFFGQGTRLTVV.

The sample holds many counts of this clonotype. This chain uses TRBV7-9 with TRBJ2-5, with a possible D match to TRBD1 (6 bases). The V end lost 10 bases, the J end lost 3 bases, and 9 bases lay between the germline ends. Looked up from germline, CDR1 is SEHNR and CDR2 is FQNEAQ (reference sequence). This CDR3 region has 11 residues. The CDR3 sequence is CAIRDKETQYF. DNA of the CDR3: TGTGCCATCCGGGACAAAGAGACCCAGTACTTC. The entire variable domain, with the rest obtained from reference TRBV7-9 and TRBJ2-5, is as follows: DTGVSQNPRHKITKRGQNVTFRCDPISEHNRLYWYRQTLGQGPEFLTYFQNEAQLEKSRLLSDRFSAERPKGSFSTLEIQRTEQGDSAMYLCAIRDKETQYFGPGTRLLVL.

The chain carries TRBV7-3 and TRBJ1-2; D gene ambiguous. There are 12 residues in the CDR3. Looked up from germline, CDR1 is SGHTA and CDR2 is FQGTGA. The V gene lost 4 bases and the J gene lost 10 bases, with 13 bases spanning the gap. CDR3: CASSSMAPLYTF. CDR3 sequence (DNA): TGTGCCAGCAGCTCTATGGCCCCGCTCTACACCTTC.

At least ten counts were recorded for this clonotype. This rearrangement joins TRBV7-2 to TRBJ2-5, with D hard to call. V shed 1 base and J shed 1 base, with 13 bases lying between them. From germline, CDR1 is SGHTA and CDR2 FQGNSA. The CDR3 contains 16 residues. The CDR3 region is CASSLGNKASQETQYF. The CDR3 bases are TGTGCCAGCAGCTTAGGCAATAAGGCTTCCCAAGAGACCCAGTACTTC.

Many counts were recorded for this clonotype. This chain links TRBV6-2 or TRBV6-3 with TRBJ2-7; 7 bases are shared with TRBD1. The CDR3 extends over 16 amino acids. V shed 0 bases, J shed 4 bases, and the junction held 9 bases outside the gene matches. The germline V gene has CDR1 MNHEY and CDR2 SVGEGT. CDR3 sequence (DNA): TGTGCCAGCAGTTACTCGAGGGACAGAGGGGAATACGAGCAGTACGTC. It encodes CASSYSRDRGEYEQYV.

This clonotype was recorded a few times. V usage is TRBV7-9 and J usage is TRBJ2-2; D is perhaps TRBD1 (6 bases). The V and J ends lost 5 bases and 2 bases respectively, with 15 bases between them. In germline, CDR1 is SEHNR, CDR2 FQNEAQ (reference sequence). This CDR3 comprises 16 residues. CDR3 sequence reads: CASSGTGTPNTGELFF. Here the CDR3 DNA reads TGTGCCAGCAGCGGAACCGGGACACCCAACACCGGGGAGCTGTTTTTT.

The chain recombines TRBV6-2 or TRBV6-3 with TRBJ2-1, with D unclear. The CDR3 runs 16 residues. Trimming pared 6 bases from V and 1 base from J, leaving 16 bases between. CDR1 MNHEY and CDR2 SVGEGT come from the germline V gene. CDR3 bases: TGTGCCAGCAGGACCTTTCGTCCCCCATCCTACAATGAGCAGTTCTTC. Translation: CASRTFRPPSYNEQFF.

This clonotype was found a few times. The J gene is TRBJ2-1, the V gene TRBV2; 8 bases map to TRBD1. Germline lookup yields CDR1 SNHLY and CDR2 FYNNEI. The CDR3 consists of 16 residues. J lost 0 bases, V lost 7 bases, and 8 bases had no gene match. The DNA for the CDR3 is TGTGCCAGCATCGACCGGGACAGGATCTCCTACAATGAGCAGTTCTTC. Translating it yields CASIDRDRISYNEQFF.

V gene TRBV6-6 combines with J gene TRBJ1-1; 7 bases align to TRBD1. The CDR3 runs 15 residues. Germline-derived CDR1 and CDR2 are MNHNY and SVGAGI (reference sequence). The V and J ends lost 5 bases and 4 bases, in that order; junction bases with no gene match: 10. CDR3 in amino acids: CASSDSGRGATEAFF. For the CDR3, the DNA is TGTGCCAGCAGTGATTCGGGCAGGGGGGCCACTGAAGCTTTCTTT.

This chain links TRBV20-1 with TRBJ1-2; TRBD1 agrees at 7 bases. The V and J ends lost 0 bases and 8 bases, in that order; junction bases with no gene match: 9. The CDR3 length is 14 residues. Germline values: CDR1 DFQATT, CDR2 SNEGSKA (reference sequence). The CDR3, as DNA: TGCAGTGCTAGAGACCCTGACAGGGTTAAAGGCTACACCTTC. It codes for CSARDPDRVKGYTF.

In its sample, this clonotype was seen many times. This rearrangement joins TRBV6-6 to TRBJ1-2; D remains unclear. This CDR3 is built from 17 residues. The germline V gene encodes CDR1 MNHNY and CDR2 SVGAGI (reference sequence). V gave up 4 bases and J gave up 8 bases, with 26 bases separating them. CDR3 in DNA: TGTGCCAGCAGTTCGGCCTGGAGGGATGGGTGGATGAGAGGCTACACCTTC. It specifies CASSSAWRDGWMRGYTF.

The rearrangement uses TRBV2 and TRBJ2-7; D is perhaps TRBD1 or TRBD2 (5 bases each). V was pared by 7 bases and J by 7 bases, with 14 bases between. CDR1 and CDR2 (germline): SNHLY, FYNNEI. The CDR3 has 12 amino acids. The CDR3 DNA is TGTGCCAGCACGGGACCGCTGTCTGAGCAGTACGTC. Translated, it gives CASTGPLSEQYV.